These T cell receptor beta chains were read from a single sample in a study of blood T cell repertoires in COVID-19. Repertoires were generated with immunoSEQ multiplex PCR, while TCRdb's copy carries only in-frame clones and drops some. The repertoire holds 100,000 to 150,000 clones, with approximately 80% as singletons. Sample: peripheral blood. These receptor sequences come from a woman aged 60-70 years with acute or convalescent COVID-19. The CDR3 runs from the conserved cysteine through the conserved F or W. The D gene is left open where the match is weak. The size entry is marked missing in some rows and otherwise reads once, few, many or a size class.

d_gene: NA; j_gene: TRBJ2-5; abundance: NA; v_gene: TRBV25-1; len: 11; CDR3aa: CASSGGQTQYF; CDR3nt: TGTGCCAGCAGTGGGGGCCAGACCCAGTACTTC
d_gene: TRBD1; j_gene: TRBJ1-2; abundance: NA; v_gene: TRBV28; len: 14; CDR3aa: CASINAGTGYGYTF; CDR3nt: TGTGCCAGCATTAATGCCGGGACAGGGTATGGCTACACCTTC
d_gene: NA; j_gene: TRBJ1-5; abundance: NA; v_gene: TRBV3-1/TRBV3-2; len: 16; CDR3aa: CASSQGGARRTQPQHF; CDR3nt: TGTGCCAGCAGCCAAGGCGGGGCGCGTCGGACCCAGCCCCAGCATTTT
d_gene: NA; j_gene: TRBJ2-2; abundance: many; v_gene: TRBV4-1; len: 14; CDR3aa: CASSQVTENGELFF; CDR3nt: TGCGCCAGCAGCCAAGTTACGGAGAACGGGGAGCTGTTTTTT
d_gene: NA; j_gene: TRBJ1-1; abundance: NA; v_gene: TRBV23-1; len: 16; CDR3aa: CASSLPVQGSSTEAFF; CDR3nt: TGCGCCAGCAGTCTCCCTGTTCAGGGGTCGAGCACTGAAGCTTTCTTT
d_gene: TRBD2; j_gene: TRBJ2-1; abundance: NA; v_gene: TRBV4-2; len: 16; CDR3aa: CASSQVLLAGTNEQFF; CDR3nt: TGTGCCAGCAGCCAAGTACTATTAGCGGGGACTAATGAGCAGTTCTTC
d_gene: NA; j_gene: TRBJ1-4; abundance: NA; v_gene: TRBV25-1; len: 15; CDR3aa: CASSGPGHRNEKLFF; CDR3nt: TGTGCCAGCAGTGGCCCGGGACACCGTAATGAAAAACTGTTTTTT
d_gene: NA; j_gene: TRBJ2-2; abundance: NA; v_gene: TRBV24-1; len: 17; CDR3aa: CATSDPTRQGGTGELFF; CDR3nt: TGTGCCACCAGTGATCCCACAAGACAGGGAGGCACCGGGGAGCTGTTTTTT
d_gene: NA; j_gene: TRBJ2-5; abundance: once; v_gene: TRBV7-2; len: 15; CDR3aa: CASSSRRTVQETQYF; CDR3nt: TGTGCCAGCAGCTCCCGCCGGACAGTTCAAGAGACCCAGTACTTC
d_gene: TRBD1; j_gene: TRBJ1-1; abundance: few; v_gene: TRBV9; len: 14; CDR3aa: CASHPGTGNTEAFF; CDR3nt: TGTGCCAGTCATCCCGGGACAGGTAACACTGAAGCTTTCTTT
d_gene: NA; j_gene: TRBJ1-3; abundance: NA; v_gene: TRBV6-6; len: 12; CDR3aa: CASGRSGNTIYF; CDR3nt: TGTGCCAGCGGGCGTTCTGGAAACACCATATATTTT
d_gene: NA; j_gene: TRBJ2-5; abundance: NA; v_gene: TRBV10-3; len: 17; CDR3aa: CAIGSRPQGAMGETQYF; CDR3nt: TGTGCCATCGGGAGTCGGCCACAGGGAGCGATGGGGGAGACCCAGTACTTC
d_gene: NA; j_gene: TRBJ1-5; abundance: NA; v_gene: TRBV7-9; len: 14; CDR3aa: CASSWGQGSQPQHF; CDR3nt: TGTGCCAGCAGCTGGGGGCAGGGGAGCCAGCCCCAGCATTTT
d_gene: TRBD2; j_gene: TRBJ2-5; abundance: NA; v_gene: TRBV5-4; len: 14; CDR3aa: CASSFIGGSETQYF; CDR3nt: TGTGCCAGCAGCTTTATCGGGGGGTCGGAGACCCAGTACTTC
d_gene: TRBD1; j_gene: TRBJ1-5; abundance: few; v_gene: TRBV10-3; len: 15; CDR3aa: CAISEGTGDVQPQHF; CDR3nt: TGTGCCATCAGTGAGGGGACAGGGGATGTCCAGCCCCAGCATTTT
d_gene: NA; j_gene: TRBJ2-2; abundance: NA; v_gene: TRBV6-5; len: 14; CDR3aa: CASNPDRDTGELFF; CDR3nt: TGTGCCAGCAATCCCGACCGGGACACCGGGGAGCTGTTTTTT
d_gene: TRBD1; j_gene: TRBJ1-4; abundance: NA; v_gene: TRBV5-4; len: 15; CDR3aa: CASSRGDRNNEKLFF; CDR3nt: TGTGCCAGCAGCCGCGGGGACAGAAATAATGAAAAACTGTTTTTT
d_gene: NA; j_gene: TRBJ1-3; abundance: NA; v_gene: TRBV5-6; len: 15; CDR3aa: CASSFRGGSGNTIYF; CDR3nt: TGTGCCAGCAGCTTCCGGGGGGGATCTGGAAACACCATATATTTT
d_gene: NA; j_gene: TRBJ1-4; abundance: NA; v_gene: TRBV6-5; len: 12; CDR3aa: CASSLGVEKLFF; CDR3nt: TGTGCCAGCAGTTTAGGGGTCGAAAAACTGTTTTTT
d_gene: TRBD1; j_gene: TRBJ1-2; abundance: NA; v_gene: TRBV3-1/TRBV3-2; len: 14; CDR3aa: CASSHGQGASGYTF; CDR3nt: TGTGCCAGCAGCCATGGACAGGGGGCGTCTGGCTACACCTTC
d_gene: TRBD2; j_gene: TRBJ2-1; abundance: NA; v_gene: TRBV5-1; len: 17; CDR3aa: CASSFRSLAETLNEQFF; CDR3nt: TGCGCCAGCAGCTTCCGGTCACTAGCGGAAACTCTAAATGAGCAGTTCTTC
d_gene: NA; j_gene: TRBJ1-2; abundance: NA; v_gene: TRBV7-2; len: 15; CDR3aa: CASSLGGGDNYGYTF; CDR3nt: TGTGCCAGCAGCTTAGGAGGGGGGGATAACTATGGCTACACCTTC
d_gene: TRBD1; j_gene: TRBJ1-1; abundance: NA; v_gene: TRBV6-5; len: 14; CDR3aa: CASSWTGENGKAFF; CDR3nt: TGTGCCAGCAGTTGGACAGGGGAGAACGGGAAAGCTTTCTTT
d_gene: NA; j_gene: TRBJ1-2; abundance: NA; v_gene: TRBV10-3; len: 15; CDR3aa: CAISDGRERVWSYTF; CDR3nt: TGTGCCATCAGTGACGGACGGGAAAGAGTATGGAGCTACACCTTC
d_gene: TRBD1; j_gene: TRBJ2-2; abundance: NA; v_gene: TRBV7-3; len: 13; CDR3aa: CASSRDSRGELFF; CDR3nt: TGTGCCAGCAGCCGGGACAGCCGAGGGGAGCTGTTTTTT
d_gene: NA; j_gene: TRBJ1-1; abundance: NA; v_gene: TRBV4-1; len: 13; CDR3aa: CASSPGMNTEAFF; CDR3nt: TGCGCCAGCAGCCCAGGGATGAACACTGAAGCTTTCTTT
d_gene: TRBD1; j_gene: TRBJ1-2; abundance: NA; v_gene: TRBV13; len: 14; CDR3aa: CASSLGDRGSGYTF; CDR3nt: TGTGCCAGCAGCTTAGGAGACAGGGGGTCTGGCTACACCTTC
d_gene: TRBD1; j_gene: TRBJ2-6; abundance: NA; v_gene: TRBV5-1; len: 20; CDR3aa: CASSLLNVGTGVSGANVLTF; CDR3nt: TGCGCCAGCAGCTTGTTAAACGTGGGGACAGGGGTCTCTGGGGCCAACGTCCTGACTTTC
d_gene: NA; j_gene: TRBJ1-2; abundance: NA; v_gene: TRBV18; len: 13; CDR3aa: CASSPGENYGYTF; CDR3nt: TGTGCCAGCTCACCCGGGGAGAACTATGGCTACACCTTC
d_gene: NA; j_gene: TRBJ1-1; abundance: NA; v_gene: TRBV9; len: 16; CDR3aa: CASSPEPGTLNTEAFF; CDR3nt: TGTGCCAGCAGCCCAGAGCCCGGGACATTGAACACTGAAGCTTTCTTT
d_gene: TRBD2; j_gene: TRBJ2-3; abundance: NA; v_gene: TRBV7-9; len: 18; CDR3aa: CASSLALASGGIADTQYF; CDR3nt: TGTGCCAGCAGCTTAGCTTTAGCTAGCGGGGGGATCGCAGATACGCAGTATTTT
d_gene: TRBD1; j_gene: TRBJ1-4; abundance: NA; v_gene: TRBV27; len: 15; CDR3aa: CASSEQGAEYEKLFF; CDR3nt: TGTGCCAGCAGCGAACAGGGGGCAGAATATGAAAAACTGTTTTTT
d_gene: TRBD1; j_gene: TRBJ1-2; abundance: NA; v_gene: TRBV6-6; len: 15; CDR3aa: CASSYGQGVNYGYTF; CDR3nt: TGTGCCAGCAGTTACGGACAGGGAGTTAACTATGGCTACACCTTC
d_gene: NA; j_gene: TRBJ1-6; abundance: few; v_gene: TRBV30; len: 12; CDR3aa: CAWRGDNSPLHF; CDR3nt: TGTGCCTGGAGAGGGGATAATTCACCCCTCCACTTT
d_gene: NA; j_gene: TRBJ1-5; abundance: NA; v_gene: TRBV10-1; len: 13; CDR3aa: CASSERVNQPQHF; CDR3nt: TGCGCCAGCAGTGAACGGGTCAATCAGCCCCAGCATTTT
d_gene: TRBD1; j_gene: TRBJ1-2; abundance: NA; v_gene: TRBV10-1; len: 13; CDR3aa: CASSTGGAGGYTF; CDR3nt: TGCGCCAGCAGCACAGGGGGCGCGGGTGGCTACACCTTC
d_gene: TRBD2; j_gene: TRBJ2-5; abundance: NA; v_gene: TRBV6-1; len: 16; CDR3aa: CASSAPRGFMGETQYF; CDR3nt: TGTGCCAGCAGTGCGCCGCGGGGGTTCATGGGAGAGACCCAGTACTTC
d_gene: NA; j_gene: TRBJ2-6; abundance: NA; v_gene: TRBV6-4; len: 14; CDR3aa: CASSNGGGANVLTF; CDR3nt: TGTGCCAGCAGTAACGGAGGAGGGGCCAACGTCCTGACTTTC
d_gene: NA; j_gene: TRBJ1-6; abundance: NA; v_gene: TRBV2; len: 11; CDR3aa: CASSDRQVFDF; CDR3nt: TGTGCCAGCAGTGATCGACAGGTTTTCGACTTT
d_gene: NA; j_gene: TRBJ2-3; abundance: once; v_gene: TRBV10-3; len: 16; CDR3aa: CAISGAGGVRSDTQYF; CDR3nt: TGTGCCATCAGTGGGGCCGGAGGGGTACGATCAGATACGCAGTATTTT
d_gene: NA; j_gene: TRBJ1-3; abundance: NA; v_gene: TRBV19; len: 15; CDR3aa: CASSILSGSGNTIYF; CDR3nt: TGTGCCAGTAGTATATTGTCGGGTTCTGGAAACACCATATATTTT
d_gene: NA; j_gene: TRBJ2-2; abundance: NA; v_gene: TRBV18; len: 16; CDR3aa: CASPRYEPYNAGELFF; CDR3nt: TGTGCCAGCCCTCGATACGAACCCTATAACGCCGGGGAGCTGTTTTTT
d_gene: NA; j_gene: TRBJ2-3; abundance: few; v_gene: TRBV7-3; len: 14; CDR3aa: CASSRGQSTDTQYF; CDR3nt: TGTGCCAGCAGTCGAGGACAGAGCACAGATACGCAGTATTTT
d_gene: NA; j_gene: TRBJ2-7; abundance: NA; v_gene: TRBV2; len: 11; CDR3aa: CASRVRYEQYF; CDR3nt: TGTGCCAGCAGGGTTCGGTACGAGCAGTACTTC
d_gene: TRBD1; j_gene: TRBJ2-7; abundance: NA; v_gene: TRBV19; len: 12; CDR3aa: CASSDRDYEQYF; CDR3nt: TGTGCCAGTAGTGACAGGGACTACGAGCAGTACTTC
d_gene: TRBD1; j_gene: TRBJ2-2; abundance: NA; v_gene: TRBV5-6; len: 16; CDR3aa: CASSLLGDRTTGELFF; CDR3nt: TGTGCCAGCAGCTTGCTTGGGGACAGGACCACCGGGGAGCTGTTTTTT
d_gene: NA; j_gene: TRBJ1-2; abundance: few; v_gene: TRBV12-3/TRBV12-4; len: 12; CDR3aa: CASSWGGRGYTF; CDR3nt: TGTGCCAGCAGTTGGGGGGGACGGGGCTACACCTTC
d_gene: TRBD2; j_gene: TRBJ2-3; abundance: NA; v_gene: TRBV11-2; len: 14; CDR3aa: CASTQRGMTDTQYF; CDR3nt: TGTGCCAGCACCCAGCGGGGGATGACAGATACGCAGTATTTT
d_gene: TRBD1; j_gene: TRBJ1-5; abundance: NA; v_gene: TRBV2; len: 14; CDR3aa: CASSTDRGNQPQHF; CDR3nt: TGTGCCAGCAGTACCGACAGGGGTAATCAGCCCCAGCATTTT
d_gene: NA; j_gene: TRBJ1-6; abundance: few; v_gene: TRBV10-3; len: 11; CDR3aa: CAAGQNSPLHF; CDR3nt: TGTGCCGCCGGACAGAATTCACCCCTCCACTTT
d_gene: TRBD1; j_gene: TRBJ2-2; abundance: NA; v_gene: TRBV24-1; len: 17; CDR3aa: CATSAPPGQGNTGELFF; CDR3nt: TGTGCCACCAGTGCCCCACCGGGACAGGGGAACACCGGGGAGCTGTTTTTT
d_gene: TRBD2; j_gene: TRBJ2-3; abundance: few; v_gene: TRBV18; len: 15; CDR3aa: CASSLSRTGGDTQYF; CDR3nt: TGTGCCAGCTCGCTTTCGAGAACGGGGGGAGATACGCAGTATTTT
d_gene: NA; j_gene: TRBJ1-2; abundance: NA; v_gene: TRBV5-1; len: 15; CDR3aa: CASSLTLLANYGYTF; CDR3nt: TGCGCCAGCAGCTTGACTCTTCTAGCCAACTATGGTTACACCTTC